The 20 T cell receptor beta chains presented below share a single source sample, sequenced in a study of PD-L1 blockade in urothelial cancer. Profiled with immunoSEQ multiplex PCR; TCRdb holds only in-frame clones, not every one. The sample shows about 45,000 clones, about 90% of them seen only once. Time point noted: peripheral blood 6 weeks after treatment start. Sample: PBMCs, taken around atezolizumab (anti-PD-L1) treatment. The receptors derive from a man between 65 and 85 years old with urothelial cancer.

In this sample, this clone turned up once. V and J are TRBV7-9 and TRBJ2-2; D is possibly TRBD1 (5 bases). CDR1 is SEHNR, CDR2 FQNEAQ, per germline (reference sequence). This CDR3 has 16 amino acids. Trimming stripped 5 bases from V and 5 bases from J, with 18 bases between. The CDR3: CASSRSTGAGTGELFF. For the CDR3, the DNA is TGTGCCAGCAGCCGGAGCACTGGGGCTGGTACCGGGGAGCTGTTTTTT.

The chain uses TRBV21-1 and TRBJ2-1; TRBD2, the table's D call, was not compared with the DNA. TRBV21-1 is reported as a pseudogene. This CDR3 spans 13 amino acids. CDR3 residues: CASSTPGLARQFF. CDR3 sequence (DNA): TGTGCCAGCAGCACCCCGGGACTAGCGAGACAGTTCTTC.

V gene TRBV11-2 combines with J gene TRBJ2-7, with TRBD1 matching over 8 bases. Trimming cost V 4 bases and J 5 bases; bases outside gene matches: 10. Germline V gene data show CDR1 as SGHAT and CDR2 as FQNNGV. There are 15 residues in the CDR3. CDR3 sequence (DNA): TGTGCCAGCAGCTCCGCCCGACAGGGGTTCAACGAGCAGTACTTC. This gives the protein CASSSARQGFNEQYF.

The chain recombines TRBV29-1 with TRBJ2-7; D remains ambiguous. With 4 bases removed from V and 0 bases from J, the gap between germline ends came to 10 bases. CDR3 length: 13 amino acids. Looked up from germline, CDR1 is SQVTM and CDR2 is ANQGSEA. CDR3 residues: CSVGFASSYEQYF. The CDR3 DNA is TGCAGCGTTGGCTTTGCGAGCTCCTACGAGCAGTACTTC.

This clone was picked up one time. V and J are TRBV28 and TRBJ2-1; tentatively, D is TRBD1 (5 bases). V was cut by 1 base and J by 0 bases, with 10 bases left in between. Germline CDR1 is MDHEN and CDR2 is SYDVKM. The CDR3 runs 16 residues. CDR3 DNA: TGTGCCAGCAGTTTATATAGGACATTCTCCTACAATGAGCAGTTCTTC. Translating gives CASSLYRTFSYNEQFF.

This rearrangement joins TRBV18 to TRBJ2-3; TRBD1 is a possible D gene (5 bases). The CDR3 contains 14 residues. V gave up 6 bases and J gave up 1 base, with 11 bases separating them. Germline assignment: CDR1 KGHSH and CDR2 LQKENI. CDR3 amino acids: CASSQLRGTDTQYF. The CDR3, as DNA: TGTGCCAGCTCCCAACTCAGGGGCACAGATACGCAGTATTTT.

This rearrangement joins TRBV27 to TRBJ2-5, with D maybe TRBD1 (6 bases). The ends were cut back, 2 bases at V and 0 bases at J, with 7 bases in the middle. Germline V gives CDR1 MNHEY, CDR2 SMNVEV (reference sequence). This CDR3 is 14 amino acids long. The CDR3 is CASSLRGYQETQYF. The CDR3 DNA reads TGTGCCAGCAGTTTAAGGGGGTACCAAGAGACCCAGTACTTC.

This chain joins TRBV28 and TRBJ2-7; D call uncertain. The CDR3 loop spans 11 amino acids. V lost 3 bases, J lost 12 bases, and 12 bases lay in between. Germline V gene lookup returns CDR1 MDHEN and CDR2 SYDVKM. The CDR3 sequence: CASSFVTEWYF. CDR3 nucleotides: TGTGCCAGCAGTTTCGTAACGGAGTGGTACTTC.

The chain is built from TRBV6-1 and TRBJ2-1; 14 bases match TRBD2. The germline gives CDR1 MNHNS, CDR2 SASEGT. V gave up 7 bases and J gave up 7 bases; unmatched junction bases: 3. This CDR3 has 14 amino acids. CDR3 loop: CASTGTSGGNEQFF. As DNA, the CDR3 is TGTGCCAGCACCGGGACTAGCGGGGGTAATGAGCAGTTCTTC.

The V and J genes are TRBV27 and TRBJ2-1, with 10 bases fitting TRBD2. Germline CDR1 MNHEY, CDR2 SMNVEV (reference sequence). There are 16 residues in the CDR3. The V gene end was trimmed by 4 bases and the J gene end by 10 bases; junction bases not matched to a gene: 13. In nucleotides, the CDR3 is TGTGCCAGCAGTTCACCGGCTAGCGGGAGAGGAAAGGAGCAGTTCTTC. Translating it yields CASSSPASGRGKEQFF.

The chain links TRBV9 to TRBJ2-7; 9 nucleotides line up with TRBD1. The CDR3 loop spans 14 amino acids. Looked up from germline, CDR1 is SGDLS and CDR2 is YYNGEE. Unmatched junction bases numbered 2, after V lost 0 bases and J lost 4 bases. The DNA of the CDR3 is TGTGCCAGCAGCGTAGGGGACAGGGATTACGAGCAGTACTTC. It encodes CASSVGDRDYEQYF.

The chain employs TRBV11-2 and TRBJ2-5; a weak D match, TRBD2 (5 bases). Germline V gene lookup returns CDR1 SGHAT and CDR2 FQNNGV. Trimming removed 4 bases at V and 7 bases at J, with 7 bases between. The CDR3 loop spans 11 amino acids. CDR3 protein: CASSSGGTQYF. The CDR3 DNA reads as TGTGCCAGCAGCTCCGGAGGGACCCAGTACTTC. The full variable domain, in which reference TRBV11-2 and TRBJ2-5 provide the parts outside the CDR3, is EAGVAQSPRYKIIEKRQSVAFWCNPISGHATLYWYQQILGQGPKLLIQFQNNGVVDDSQLPKDRFSAERLKGVDSTLKIQPAKLEDSAVYLCASSSGGTQYFGPGTRLLVL.

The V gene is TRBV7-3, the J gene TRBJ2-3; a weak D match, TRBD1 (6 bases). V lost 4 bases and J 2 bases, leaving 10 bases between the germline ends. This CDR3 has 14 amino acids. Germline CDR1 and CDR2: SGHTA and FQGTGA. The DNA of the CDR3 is TGTGCCAGCAGCTGGCAGGGGCACACAGATACGCAGTATTTT. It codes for CASSWQGHTDTQYF.

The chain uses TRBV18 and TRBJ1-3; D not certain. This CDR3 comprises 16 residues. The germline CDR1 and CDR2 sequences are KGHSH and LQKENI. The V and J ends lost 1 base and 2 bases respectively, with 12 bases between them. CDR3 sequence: CASSPLSDTTGNTIYF. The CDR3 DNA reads TGTGCCAGCTCACCACTCTCCGACACAACTGGAAACACCATATATTTT. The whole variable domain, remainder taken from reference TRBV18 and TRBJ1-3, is NAGVMQNPRHLVRRRGQEARLRCSPMKGHSHVYWYRQLPEEGLKFMVYLQKENIIDESGMPKERFSAEFPKEGPSILRIQQVVRGDSAAYFCASSPLSDTTGNTIYFGEGSWLTVV.

The CDR3 nucleotides are TGTGCCAGCAGTGCGACTAGCGGAAACACCGGGGAGCTGTTTTTT. It codes for CASSATSGNTGELFF. J is TRBJ2-2 and V is TRBV2, with 9 nucleotides matching TRBD2. Germline lookup yields CDR1 SNHLY and CDR2 FYNNEI. Trimming removed 4 bases from V and 2 bases from J; junction bases left unmatched: 2. This CDR3 contains 15 residues.

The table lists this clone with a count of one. The CDR3 is CASSFFSGFHLNTDTQYF. The CDR3 DNA follows: TGTGCCAGCAGCTTTTTTAGCGGGTTCCACCTTAACACAGATACGCAGTATTTT. The J gene is TRBJ2-3, the V gene TRBV7-9, with 7 bases fitting TRBD2. This CDR3 contains 18 residues. The V segment lost 3 bases and the J segment 2 bases; nucleotides outside the gene matches: 14. The germline gives CDR1 SEHNR, CDR2 FQNEAQ (reference sequence).

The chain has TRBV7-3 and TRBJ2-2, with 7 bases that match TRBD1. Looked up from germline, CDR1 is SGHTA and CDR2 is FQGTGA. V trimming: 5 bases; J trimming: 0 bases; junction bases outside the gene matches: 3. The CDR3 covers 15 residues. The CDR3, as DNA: TGTGCCAGCAGCCTTGACAGGGCGAACACCGGGGAGCTGTTTTTT. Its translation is CASSLDRANTGELFF.

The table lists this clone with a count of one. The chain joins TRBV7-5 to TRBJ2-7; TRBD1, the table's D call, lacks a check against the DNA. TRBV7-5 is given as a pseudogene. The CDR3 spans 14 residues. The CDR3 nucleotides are TGTGCCAGAAGCTTAGACAGGGGGTGGGACGAGCAGTACTTC. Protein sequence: CARSLDRGWDEQYF.

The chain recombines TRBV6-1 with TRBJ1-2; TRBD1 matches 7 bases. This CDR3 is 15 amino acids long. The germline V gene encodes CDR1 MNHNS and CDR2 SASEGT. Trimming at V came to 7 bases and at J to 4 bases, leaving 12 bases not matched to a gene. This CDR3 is CASIPNRGNSYGYTF. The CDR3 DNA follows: TGTGCCAGCATCCCAAACAGGGGCAATTCCTATGGCTACACCTTC.

DNA for the CDR3: TGTGCCAGCAGCAAAGCGGGATCGACCTACGAGCAGTACTTC. Translation: CASSKAGSTYEQYF. The rearrangement joins TRBV7-8 to TRBJ2-7; TRBD2 matches 7 bases. V gave up 5 bases and J gave up 2 bases; unmatched junction bases: 6. The CDR3 consists of 14 residues. Germline-derived CDR1 and CDR2 are SGHVS and FQNEAQ. The whole variable domain, remainder taken from reference TRBV7-8 and TRBJ2-7, is GAGVSQSPRYKVAKRGQDVALRCDPISGHVSLFWYQQALGQGPEFLTYFQNEAQLDKSGLPSDRFFAERPEGSVSTLKIQRTQQEDSAVYLCASSKAGSTYEQYFGPGTRLTVT.